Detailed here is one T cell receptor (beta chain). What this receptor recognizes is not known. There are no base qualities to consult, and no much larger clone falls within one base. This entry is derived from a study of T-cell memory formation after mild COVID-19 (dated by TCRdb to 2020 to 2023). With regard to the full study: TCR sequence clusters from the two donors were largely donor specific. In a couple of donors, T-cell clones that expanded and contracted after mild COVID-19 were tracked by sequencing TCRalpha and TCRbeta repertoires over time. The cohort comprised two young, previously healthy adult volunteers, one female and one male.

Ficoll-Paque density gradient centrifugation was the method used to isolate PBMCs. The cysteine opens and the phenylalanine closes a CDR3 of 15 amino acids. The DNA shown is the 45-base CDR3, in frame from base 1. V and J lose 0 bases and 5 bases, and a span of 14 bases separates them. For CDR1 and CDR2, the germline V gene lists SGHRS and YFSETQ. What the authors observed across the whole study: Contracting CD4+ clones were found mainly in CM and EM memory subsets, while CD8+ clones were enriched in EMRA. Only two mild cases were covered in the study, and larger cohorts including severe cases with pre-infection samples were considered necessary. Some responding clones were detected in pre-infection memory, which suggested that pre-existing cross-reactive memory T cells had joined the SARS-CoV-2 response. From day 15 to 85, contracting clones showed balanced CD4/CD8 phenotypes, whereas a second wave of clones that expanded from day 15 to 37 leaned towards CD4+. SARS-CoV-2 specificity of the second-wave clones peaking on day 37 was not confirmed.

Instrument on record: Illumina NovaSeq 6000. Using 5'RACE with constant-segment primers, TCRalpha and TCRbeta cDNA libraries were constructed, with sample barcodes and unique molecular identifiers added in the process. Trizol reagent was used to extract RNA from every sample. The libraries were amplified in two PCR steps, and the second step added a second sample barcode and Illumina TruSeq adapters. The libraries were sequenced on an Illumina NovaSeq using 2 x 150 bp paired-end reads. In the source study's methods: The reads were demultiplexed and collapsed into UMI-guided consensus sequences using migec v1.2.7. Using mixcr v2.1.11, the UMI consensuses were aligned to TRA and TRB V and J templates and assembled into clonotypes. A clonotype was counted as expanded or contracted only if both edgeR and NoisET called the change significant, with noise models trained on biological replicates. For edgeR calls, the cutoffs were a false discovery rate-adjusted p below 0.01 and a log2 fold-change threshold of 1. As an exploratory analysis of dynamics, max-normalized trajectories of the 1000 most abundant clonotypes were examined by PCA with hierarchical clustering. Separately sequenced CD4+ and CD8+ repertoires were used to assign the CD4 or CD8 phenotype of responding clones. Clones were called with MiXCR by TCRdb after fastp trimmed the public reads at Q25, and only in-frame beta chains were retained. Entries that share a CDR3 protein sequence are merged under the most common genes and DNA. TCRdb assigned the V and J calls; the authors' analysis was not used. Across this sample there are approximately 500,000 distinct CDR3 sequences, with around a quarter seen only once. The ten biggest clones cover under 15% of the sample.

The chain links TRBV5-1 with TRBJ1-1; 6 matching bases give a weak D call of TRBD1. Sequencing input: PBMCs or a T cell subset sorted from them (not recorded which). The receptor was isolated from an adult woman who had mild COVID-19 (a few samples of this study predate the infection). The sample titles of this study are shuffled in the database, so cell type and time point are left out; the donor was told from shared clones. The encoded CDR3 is CASSLVSQGGTEAFF. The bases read TGCGCCAGCAGCTTGGTCTCACAGGGAGGTACTGAAGCTTTCTTT.